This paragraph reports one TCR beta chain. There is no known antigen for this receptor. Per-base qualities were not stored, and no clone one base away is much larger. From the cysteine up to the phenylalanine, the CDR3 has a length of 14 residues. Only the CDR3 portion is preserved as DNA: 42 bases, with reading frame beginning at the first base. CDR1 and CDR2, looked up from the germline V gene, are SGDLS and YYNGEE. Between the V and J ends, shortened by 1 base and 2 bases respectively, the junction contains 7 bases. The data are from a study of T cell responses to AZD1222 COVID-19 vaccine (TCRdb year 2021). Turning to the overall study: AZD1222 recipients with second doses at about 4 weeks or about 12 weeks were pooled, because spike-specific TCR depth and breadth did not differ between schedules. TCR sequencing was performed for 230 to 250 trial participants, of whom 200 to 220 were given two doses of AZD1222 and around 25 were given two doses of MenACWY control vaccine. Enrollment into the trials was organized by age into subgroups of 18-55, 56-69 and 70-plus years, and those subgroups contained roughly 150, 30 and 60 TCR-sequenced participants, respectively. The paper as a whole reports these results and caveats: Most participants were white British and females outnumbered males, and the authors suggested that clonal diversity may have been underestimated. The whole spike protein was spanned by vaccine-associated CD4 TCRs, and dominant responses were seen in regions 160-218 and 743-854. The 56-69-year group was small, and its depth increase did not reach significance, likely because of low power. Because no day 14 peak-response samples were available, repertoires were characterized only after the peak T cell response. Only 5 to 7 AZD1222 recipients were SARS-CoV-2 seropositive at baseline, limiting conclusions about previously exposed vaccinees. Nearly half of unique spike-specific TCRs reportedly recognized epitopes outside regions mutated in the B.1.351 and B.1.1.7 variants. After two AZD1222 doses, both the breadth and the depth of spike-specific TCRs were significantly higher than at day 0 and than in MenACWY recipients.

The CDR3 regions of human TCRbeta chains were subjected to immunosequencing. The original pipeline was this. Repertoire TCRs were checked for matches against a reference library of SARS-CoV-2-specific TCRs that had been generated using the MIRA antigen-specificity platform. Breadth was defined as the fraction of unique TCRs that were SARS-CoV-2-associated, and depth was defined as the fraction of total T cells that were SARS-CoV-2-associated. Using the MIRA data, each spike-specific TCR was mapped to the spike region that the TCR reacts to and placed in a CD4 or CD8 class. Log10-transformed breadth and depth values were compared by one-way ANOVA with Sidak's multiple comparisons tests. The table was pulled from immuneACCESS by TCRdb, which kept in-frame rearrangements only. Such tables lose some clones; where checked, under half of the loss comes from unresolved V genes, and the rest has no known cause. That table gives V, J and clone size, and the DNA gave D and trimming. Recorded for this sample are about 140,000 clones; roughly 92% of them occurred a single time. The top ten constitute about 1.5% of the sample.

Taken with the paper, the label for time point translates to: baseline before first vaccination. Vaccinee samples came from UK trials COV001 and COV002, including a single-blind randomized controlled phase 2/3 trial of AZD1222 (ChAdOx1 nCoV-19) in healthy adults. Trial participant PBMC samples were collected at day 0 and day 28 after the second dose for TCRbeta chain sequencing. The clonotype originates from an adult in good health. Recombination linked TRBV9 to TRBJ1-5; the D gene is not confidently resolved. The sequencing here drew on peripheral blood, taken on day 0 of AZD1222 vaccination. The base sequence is TGTGCCAGCAGCGTAACCGGGGGCAATCAGCCCCAGCATTTT. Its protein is CASSVTGGNQPQHF.